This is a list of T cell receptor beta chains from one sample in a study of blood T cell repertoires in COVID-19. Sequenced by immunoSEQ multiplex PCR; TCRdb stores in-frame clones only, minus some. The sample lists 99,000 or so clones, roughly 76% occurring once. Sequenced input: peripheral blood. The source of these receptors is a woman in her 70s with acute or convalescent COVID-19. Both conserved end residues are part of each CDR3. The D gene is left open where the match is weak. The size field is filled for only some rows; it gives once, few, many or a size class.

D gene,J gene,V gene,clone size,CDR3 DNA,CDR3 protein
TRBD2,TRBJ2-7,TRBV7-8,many,TGTGCCAGCACGGGGGGACCCTCCTACGAGCAGTACTTC,CASTGGPSYEQYF
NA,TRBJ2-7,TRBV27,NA,TGTGCCAGCAGTTCCTTCTACGAGCAGTACTTC,CASSSFYEQYF
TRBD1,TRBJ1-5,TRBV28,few,TGTGCCAGCAGTCGCCCTACGACAGGGGAGCTTAGCAATCAGCCCCAGCATTTT,CASSRPTTGELSNQPQHF
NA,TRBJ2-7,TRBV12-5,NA,TGTGCTAGTGGTAATCCGAGGTACGAGGACTACACCTACGAGCAGTACTTC,CASGNPRYEDYTYEQYF
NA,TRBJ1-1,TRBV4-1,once,TGCGCCAGCAGCCAGCCCACGACAGGGAACACTGAAGCTTTCTTT,CASSQPTTGNTEAFF
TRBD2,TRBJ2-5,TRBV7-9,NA,TGTGCCAGCAGGTCCGGACTAGCGGTCACACAAGAGACCCAGTACTTC,CASRSGLAVTQETQYF
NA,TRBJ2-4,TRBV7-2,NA,TGTGCCAGCAGCCCAGGACTAGCCAAAAACATTCAGTACTTC,CASSPGLAKNIQYF
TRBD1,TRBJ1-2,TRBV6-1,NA,TGTGCCAGCAGTGACCGACAGGGGTCCGCAGTTGTTGGCTACACCTTC,CASSDRQGSAVVGYTF
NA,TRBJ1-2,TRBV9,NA,TGTGCCAGCAGCGTAAGCCCAGGGCCCTATGGCTACACCTTC,CASSVSPGPYGYTF
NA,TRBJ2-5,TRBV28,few,TGTGCCAGCAGTTTATCTCTAGCGTATCAAGAGACCCAGTACTTC,CASSLSLAYQETQYF
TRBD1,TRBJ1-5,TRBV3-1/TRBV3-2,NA,TGTGCCAGCAGCCAAACCCACAGGGGAGATCAGCCCCAGCATTTT,CASSQTHRGDQPQHF
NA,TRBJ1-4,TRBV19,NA,TGTGCCAGTAGCGCCAGGGAGGGGGGGTATGGTAATGAAAAACTGTTTTTT,CASSAREGGYGNEKLFF
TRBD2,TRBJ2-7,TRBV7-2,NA,TGTGCCAGCAGCTTCGGTTTCTCGCGGGGGGGGTACGAGCAGTACTTC,CASSFGFSRGGYEQYF
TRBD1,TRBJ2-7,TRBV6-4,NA,TGTGCCAGCAGTCCTTGGACAGGTGGCGAGCAGTACTTC,CASSPWTGGEQYF
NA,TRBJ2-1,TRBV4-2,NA,TGTGCCAGCAGCCAAGGTCCGGGGGAACGGCAGTTCTTC,CASSQGPGERQFF
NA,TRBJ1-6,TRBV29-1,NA,TGCAGCGGGCCCAGGGGATGCAATTCACCCCTCCACTTT,CSGPRGCNSPLHF
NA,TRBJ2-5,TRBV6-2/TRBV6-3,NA,TGTGCCAGCAGTTTCCGACAGAGACCACAAGAGACCCAGTACTTC,CASSFRQRPQETQYF
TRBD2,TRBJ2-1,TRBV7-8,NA,TGTGCCAGCAGCCCCCGGACTAGCGGAGCTATGAGCTCCTACAATGAGCAGTTCTTC,CASSPRTSGAMSSYNEQFF
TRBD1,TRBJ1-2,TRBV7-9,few,TGTGCCAGCAGCTCATTCCTCTGGGGACAGGGGGCAACTAGCTACACCTTC,CASSSFLWGQGATSYTF
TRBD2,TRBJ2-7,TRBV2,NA,TGTGCCAGCAGTGAAGGGCTAGCGGGGGGGAACGAGCAGTACTTC,CASSEGLAGGNEQYF
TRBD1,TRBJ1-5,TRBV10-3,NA,TGTGCCATCAGGGGACAGGGGATCAATCAGCCCCAGCATTTT,CAIRGQGINQPQHF
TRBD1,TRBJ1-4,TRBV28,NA,TGTGCCAGCAGTATGACAGGGTGGGGATTTCTGTTTTTT,CASSMTGWGFLFF
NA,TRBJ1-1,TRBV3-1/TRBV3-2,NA,TGTGCCAGCAGCCAACGAACTCGAGACAGATTGGACACTGAAGCTTTCTTT,CASSQRTRDRLDTEAFF
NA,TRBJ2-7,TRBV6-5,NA,TGTGCCAGCAACCGCGGCTACGAGCAGTACTTC,CASNRGYEQYF
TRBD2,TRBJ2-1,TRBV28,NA,TGTGCCAGCAGTTTGGGGACTAGCGGGCCGGGCAATGAGCAGTTCTTC,CASSLGTSGPGNEQFF
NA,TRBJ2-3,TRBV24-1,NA,TGTGCCACCAGTGCCGACAGTCAGGGGGGTACGCAGTATTTT,CATSADSQGGTQYF
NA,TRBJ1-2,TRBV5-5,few,TGTGCCAGCAGCTTGCGAACAGGGACCTATGGCTACACCTTC,CASSLRTGTYGYTF
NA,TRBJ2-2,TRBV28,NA,TGTGCCAGCAGTTTATGGGACAGAGACACCGGGGAGCTGTTTTTT,CASSLWDRDTGELFF
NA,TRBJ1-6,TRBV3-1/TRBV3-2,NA,TGTGCCAGCAGCCGGGCCAGACAAACTTCACCCCTCCACTTT,CASSRARQTSPLHF
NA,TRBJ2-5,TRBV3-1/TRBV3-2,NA,TGTGCCAGCAGCCAAGTTAACAGCCAAGAGACCCAGTACTTC,CASSQVNSQETQYF
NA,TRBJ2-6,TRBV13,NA,TGTGCCAGCAGCCTCGGGGGGGCCAACGTCCTGACTTTC,CASSLGGANVLTF
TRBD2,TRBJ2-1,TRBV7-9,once,TGTGCCAGCAGCTTAGCGCGGGGGGGAGAGCAGTTCTTC,CASSLARGGEQFF
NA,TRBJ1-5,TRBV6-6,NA,TGTGCCAGCAGTTACGGTGCCCACAGTCAGCCCCAGCATTTT,CASSYGAHSQPQHF
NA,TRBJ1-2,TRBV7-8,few,TGTGCCAGCAGCCCCCTGAGAGGAGGGGACGGGTATGGCTACACCTTC,CASSPLRGGDGYGYTF
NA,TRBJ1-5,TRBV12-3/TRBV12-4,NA,TGTGCCAGCAGTGCCAGATCCTCAAGGCCCCAGCATTTT,CASSARSSRPQHF
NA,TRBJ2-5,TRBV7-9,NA,TGTGCCAGCAGGGGACTCAATGTTCAAGAGACCCAGTACTTC,CASRGLNVQETQYF
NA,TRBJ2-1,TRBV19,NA,TGTGCCAGTAGTCCCGGCCCCGGACTCACTAATGAGCAGTTCTTC,CASSPGPGLTNEQFF
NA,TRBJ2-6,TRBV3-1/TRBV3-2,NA,TGTGCCAGCAGCCAAGCGGGCTCTGGGGCCAACGTCCTGACTTTC,CASSQAGSGANVLTF
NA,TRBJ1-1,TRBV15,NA,TGTGCCACCAGCAGAGACTGGGCGGGGACTGAAGCTTTCTTT,CATSRDWAGTEAFF
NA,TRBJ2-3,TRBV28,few,TGTGCCAGCAGTTTAACGACTATCCGGAGGGATACGCAGTATTTT,CASSLTTIRRDTQYF
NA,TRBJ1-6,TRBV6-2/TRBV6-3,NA,TGTGCCAGCAGTTACTCCCCCGCCGGGACAAAGAATTCACCCCTCCACTTT,CASSYSPAGTKNSPLHF
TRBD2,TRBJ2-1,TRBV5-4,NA,TGTGCCAGCAGCCAGGGACTAGCGGGGGACTACAATGAGCAGTTCTTC,CASSQGLAGDYNEQFF
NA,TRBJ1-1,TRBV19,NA,TGTGCCAGTAGTATCGGGACATTCAACACTGAAGCTTTCTTT,CASSIGTFNTEAFF
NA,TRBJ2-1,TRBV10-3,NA,TGTGCCATCAGAGGGCGGGGAGCGGGTGAGCAGTTCTTC,CAIRGRGAGEQFF
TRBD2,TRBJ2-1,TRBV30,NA,TGTGCCTGGAGACCCATCCAAACTAGCGGGAGCAATGAGCAGTTCTTC,CAWRPIQTSGSNEQFF
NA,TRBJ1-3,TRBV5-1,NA,TGCGCCAGCAGCTTGGGAGCTGGCTGGGAGAGAAACACCATATATTTT,CASSLGAGWERNTIYF
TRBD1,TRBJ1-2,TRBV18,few,TGTGCCAGCTCACCTAGCCGGGACAGCCACTATGGCTACACCTTC,CASSPSRDSHYGYTF
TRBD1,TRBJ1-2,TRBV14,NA,TGTGCCAGCAGCCAAGGACAGGGGGGCTATGGCTACACCTTC,CASSQGQGGYGYTF
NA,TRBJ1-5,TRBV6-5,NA,TGTGCCAGCAGTTACTCGAGCGGGCGCAATCAGCCCCAGCATTTT,CASSYSSGRNQPQHF
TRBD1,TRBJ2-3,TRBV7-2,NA,TGTGCCAGCAGCTTATCAGGGGGATTCCCTAGCACAGATACGCAGTATTTT,CASSLSGGFPSTDTQYF
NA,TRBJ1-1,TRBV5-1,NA,TGCGCCAGCAGCTTGGTCGGGGAACGGACTGAAGCTTTCTTT,CASSLVGERTEAFF
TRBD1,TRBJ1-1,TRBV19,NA,TGTGCCAGTAGTCGTGGACAGGTTATTTTGGGAACTGAAGCTTTCTTT,CASSRGQVILGTEAFF
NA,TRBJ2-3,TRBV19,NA,TGTGCCAGTAGTATCGGGAATACGCAGTATTTT,CASSIGNTQYF
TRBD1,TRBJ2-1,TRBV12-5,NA,TGTGCTAGTGGTTTAGGGACAGACAATGAGCAGTTCTTC,CASGLGTDNEQFF
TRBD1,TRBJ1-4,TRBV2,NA,TGTGCCAGCAGCCGGGGGGACAGGGACAATGAAAAACTGTTTTTT,CASSRGDRDNEKLFF
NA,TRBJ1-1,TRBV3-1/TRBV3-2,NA,TGTGCCAGCAGCCATCTGGCTTCGAACACTGAAGCTTTCTTT,CASSHLASNTEAFF
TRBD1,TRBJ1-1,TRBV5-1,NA,TGCGCCAGCAGCCCCTGGGCGGGACAGCTGAACACTGAAGCTTTCTTT,CASSPWAGQLNTEAFF
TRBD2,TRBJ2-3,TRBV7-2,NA,TGTGCCAGCAGCTTAGGGGGACTAGCGGCAGATACGCAGTATTTT,CASSLGGLAADTQYF
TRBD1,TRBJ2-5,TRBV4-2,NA,TGTGCCAGCAGCCAAGTCAGGGGGCCACAAGAGACCCAGTACTTC,CASSQVRGPQETQYF